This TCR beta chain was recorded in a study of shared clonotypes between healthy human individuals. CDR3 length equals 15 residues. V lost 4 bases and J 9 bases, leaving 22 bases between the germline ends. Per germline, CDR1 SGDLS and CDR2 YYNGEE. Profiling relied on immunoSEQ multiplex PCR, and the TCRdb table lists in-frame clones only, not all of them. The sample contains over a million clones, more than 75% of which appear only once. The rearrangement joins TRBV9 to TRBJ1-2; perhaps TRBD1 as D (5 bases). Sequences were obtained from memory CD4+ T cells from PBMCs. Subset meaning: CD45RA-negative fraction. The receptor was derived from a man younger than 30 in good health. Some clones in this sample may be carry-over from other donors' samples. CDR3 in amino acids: CASSTHPSGTQSYTF. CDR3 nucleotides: TGTGCCAGCAGCACCCACCCCTCGGGGACTCAAAGCTACACCTTC.